This TCR beta chain was sequenced in a study of blood T cell repertoires in COVID-19. This clone was detected a few times. Original analysis: Nucleated cell counts were estimated from reference gene primer amplification. Measured with immunoSEQ multiplex PCR; TCRdb has only the in-frame clones, and not every one. D and trimming were read from the DNA, whereas the V and J calls and clone size are those reported in that table. The table lists 270,000 or so clones, around 89% of them singletons. The sample comprised peripheral blood. This TCR was sampled from a man in his forties with acute or convalescent COVID-19.

CDR3 nucleotides: TGTGCCAGCAGCCGCCGGGGACAGCCCTATGGCTACACCTTC. Its translation is CASSRRGQPYGYTF. The rearrangement joins TRBV7-2 to TRBJ1-2; 7 positions agree with TRBD1. With 5 bases clipped from V and 4 bases from J, the junction kept 7 bases outside the gene matches. The CDR3 spans 14 residues. The germline CDR1 and CDR2 sequences are SGHTA and FQGNSA.